Included here is one TCR beta chain sequence, with context. What it recognizes is unknown. The CDR3 covers 15 residues. Trimming shortened V by 0 bases and J by 3 bases, and 12 bases separated the two germline ends. The germline V gene encodes CDR1 SGHRS and CDR2 YFSETQ. The record originates from a study of post-analysis software for immune sequencing data. Across the study: Relapsing-remitting, secondary progressive and progressive-relapsing multiple sclerosis were all included among the disease courses. Study-wide findings and caveats: Analysis by F measure revealed that same-batch samples clustered strongly together. Roughly 5 TRBV segments (TRBV5-6, TRBV5-1 and TRBV20-1 among them) occurred more frequently in patients than in controls.

The authors incorporated unique molecular identifiers into the TCR beta cDNA libraries. MiXCR, applied by TCRdb to the PCR reads, yields one record per CDR3 protein. Among about 540,000 distinct CDR3 sequences listed, roughly 34% were seen once. The specimen sequenced was blood. The chain couples TRBV5-1 to TRBJ1-1; possibly TRBD1 for D (5 bases). The sequence was obtained from a girl aged 2-17 years with multiple sclerosis. The CDR3 DNA is TGCGCCAGCAGCTTGGCGCCCCAGGGAGACACTGAAGCTTTCTTT. Protein sequence: CASSLAPQGDTEAFF.